This T cell receptor (beta chain) was sequenced during a study of Ad26.COV2.S vaccination and SARS-CoV-2 variants. The V gene end was trimmed by 7 bases and the J gene end by 7 bases; junction bases not matched to a gene: 9. This CDR3 comprises 14 residues. CDR1 is SNHLY and CDR2 is FYNNEI in the germline V gene. This table comes from immunoSEQ multiplex PCR, and its TCRdb copy is limited to in-frame clones, with some not included. The sample includes around 100,000 clones, around 80% of them seen just once. V and J are TRBV2 and TRBJ2-2, with 7 nucleotides matching TRBD1. The source was peripheral blood, collected after recovery from COVID-19. The sequence came from a human donor who had recovered from COVID-19. In DNA, the CDR3 is TGTGCCAGCATAAAGGAACAGGGGCACGGGGAGCTGTTTTTT. Amino acids: CASIKEQGHGELFF.